This T cell receptor (beta chain) was obtained from a study of control samples from healthy donors and cancer patients. The germline V gene has CDR1 SNHLY and CDR2 FYNNEI. Trimming shortened V by 6 bases and J by 7 bases, and 10 bases separated the two germline ends. The CDR3 spans 12 residues. TCRdb's table, derived via immunoSEQ multiplex PCR, lists solely in-frame clones and lacks some. The data show some 140,000 clones, with under 90% seen just once and more than 6.5% held by the top ten. The gene calls are TRBV2 and TRBJ2-1, with a weak D call TRBD2 (5 bases). The source is a man aged 50-59 years with head and neck cancer. Sequencing was performed on PBMCs. DNA of the CDR3: TGTGCCAGCAGCGAGGACTGGAATGAGCAGTTCTTC. Translated, it gives CASSEDWNEQFF.